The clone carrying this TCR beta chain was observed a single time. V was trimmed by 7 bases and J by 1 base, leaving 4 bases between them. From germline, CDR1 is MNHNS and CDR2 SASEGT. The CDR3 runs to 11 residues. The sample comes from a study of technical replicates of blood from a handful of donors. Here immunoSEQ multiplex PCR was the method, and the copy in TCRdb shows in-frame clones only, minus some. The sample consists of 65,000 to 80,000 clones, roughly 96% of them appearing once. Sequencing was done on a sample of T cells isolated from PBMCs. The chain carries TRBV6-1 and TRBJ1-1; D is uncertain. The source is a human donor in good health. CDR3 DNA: TGTGCCAGCAAGCAGAACACTGAAGCTTTCTTT. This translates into CASKQNTEAFF.